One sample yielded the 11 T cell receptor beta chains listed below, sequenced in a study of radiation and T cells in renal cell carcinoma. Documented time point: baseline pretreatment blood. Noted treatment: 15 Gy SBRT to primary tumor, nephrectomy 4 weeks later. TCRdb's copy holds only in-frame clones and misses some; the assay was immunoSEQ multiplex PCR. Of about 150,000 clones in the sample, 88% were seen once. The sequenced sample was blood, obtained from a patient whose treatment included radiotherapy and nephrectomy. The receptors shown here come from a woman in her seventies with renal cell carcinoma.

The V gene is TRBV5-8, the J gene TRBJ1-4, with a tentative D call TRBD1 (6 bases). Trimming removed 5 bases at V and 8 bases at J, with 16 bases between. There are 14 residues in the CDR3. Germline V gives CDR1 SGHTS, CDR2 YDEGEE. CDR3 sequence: CASRPRGTGEKLFF. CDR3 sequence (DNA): TGTGCCAGCAGACCCAGGGGTACGGGGGAAAAACTGTTTTTT.

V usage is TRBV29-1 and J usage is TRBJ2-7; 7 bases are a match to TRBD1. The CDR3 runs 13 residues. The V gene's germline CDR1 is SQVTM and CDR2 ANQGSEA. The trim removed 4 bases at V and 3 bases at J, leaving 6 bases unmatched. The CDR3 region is CSVVQGPYYEQYF. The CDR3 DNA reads TGCAGCGTTGTACAGGGGCCTTACTACGAGCAGTACTTC.

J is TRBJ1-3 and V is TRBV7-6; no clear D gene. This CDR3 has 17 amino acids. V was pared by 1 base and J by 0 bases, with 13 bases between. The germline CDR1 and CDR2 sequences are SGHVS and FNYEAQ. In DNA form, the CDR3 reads TGTGCCAGCAGCTTAGTGGCAGCTACTATCTCTGGAAACACCATATATTTT. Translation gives CASSLVAATISGNTIYF.

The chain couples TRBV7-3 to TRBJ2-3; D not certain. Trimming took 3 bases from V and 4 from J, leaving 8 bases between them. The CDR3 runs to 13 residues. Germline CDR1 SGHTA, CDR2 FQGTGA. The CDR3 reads CASSFGRPDTQYF. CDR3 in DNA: TGTGCCAGCAGCTTCGGCCGGCCAGATACGCAGTATTTT.

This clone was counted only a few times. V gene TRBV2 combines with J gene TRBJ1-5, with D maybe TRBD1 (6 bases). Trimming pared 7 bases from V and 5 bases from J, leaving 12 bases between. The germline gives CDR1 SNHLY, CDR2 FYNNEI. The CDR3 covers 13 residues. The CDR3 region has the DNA TGTGCCAGCACTGGGAACAGGGATCAGCCCCAGCATTTT. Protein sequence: CASTGNRDQPQHF.

The CDR3 region is CASSVGGNQETQYF. In nucleotides, the CDR3 is TGTGCCAGCAGCGTAGGAGGGAACCAAGAGACCCAGTACTTC. The chain couples TRBV9 to TRBJ2-5; a possible D gene is TRBD2 (5 bases). This CDR3 is built from 14 residues. In germline, CDR1 is SGDLS, CDR2 YYNGEE. Trimming left V 0 bases short and J 0 bases short, with 6 bases between.

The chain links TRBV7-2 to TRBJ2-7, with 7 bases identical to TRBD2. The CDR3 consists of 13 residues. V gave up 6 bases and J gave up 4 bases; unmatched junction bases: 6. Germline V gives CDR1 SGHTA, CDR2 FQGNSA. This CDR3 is CASSRGGGYEQYF. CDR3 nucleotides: TGTGCCAGCAGTCGCGGGGGAGGATACGAGCAGTACTTC.

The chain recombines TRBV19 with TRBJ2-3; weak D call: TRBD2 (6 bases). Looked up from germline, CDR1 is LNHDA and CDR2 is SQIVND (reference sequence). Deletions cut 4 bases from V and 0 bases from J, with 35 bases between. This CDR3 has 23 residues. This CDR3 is CASSSRPGFGRLIGGSSTDTQYF. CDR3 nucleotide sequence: TGTGCCAGTAGTAGCCGGCCGGGATTTGGACGACTTATCGGGGGATCGAGCACAGATACGCAGTATTTT.

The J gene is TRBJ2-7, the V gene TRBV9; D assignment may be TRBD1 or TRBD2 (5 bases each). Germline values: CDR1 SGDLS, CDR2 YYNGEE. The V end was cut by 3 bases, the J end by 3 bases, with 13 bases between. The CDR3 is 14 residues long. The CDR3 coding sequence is TGTGCCAGCAGCGCCGACCGGGACGACTACGAGCAGTACTTC. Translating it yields CASSADRDDYEQYF.

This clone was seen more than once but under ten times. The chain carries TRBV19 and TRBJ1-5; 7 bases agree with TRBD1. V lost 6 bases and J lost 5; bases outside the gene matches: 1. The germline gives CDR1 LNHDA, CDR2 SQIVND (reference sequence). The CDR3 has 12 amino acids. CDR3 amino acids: CASRTGDQPQHF. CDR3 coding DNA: TGTGCCAGTAGAACAGGGGATCAGCCCCAGCATTTT.

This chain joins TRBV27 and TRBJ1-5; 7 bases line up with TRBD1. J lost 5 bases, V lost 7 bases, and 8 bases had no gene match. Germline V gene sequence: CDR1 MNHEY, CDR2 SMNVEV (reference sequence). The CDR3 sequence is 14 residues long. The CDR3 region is CASTSRQGDQPQHF. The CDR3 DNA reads TGTGCCAGCACTTCTCGACAGGGTGATCAGCCCCAGCATTTT.